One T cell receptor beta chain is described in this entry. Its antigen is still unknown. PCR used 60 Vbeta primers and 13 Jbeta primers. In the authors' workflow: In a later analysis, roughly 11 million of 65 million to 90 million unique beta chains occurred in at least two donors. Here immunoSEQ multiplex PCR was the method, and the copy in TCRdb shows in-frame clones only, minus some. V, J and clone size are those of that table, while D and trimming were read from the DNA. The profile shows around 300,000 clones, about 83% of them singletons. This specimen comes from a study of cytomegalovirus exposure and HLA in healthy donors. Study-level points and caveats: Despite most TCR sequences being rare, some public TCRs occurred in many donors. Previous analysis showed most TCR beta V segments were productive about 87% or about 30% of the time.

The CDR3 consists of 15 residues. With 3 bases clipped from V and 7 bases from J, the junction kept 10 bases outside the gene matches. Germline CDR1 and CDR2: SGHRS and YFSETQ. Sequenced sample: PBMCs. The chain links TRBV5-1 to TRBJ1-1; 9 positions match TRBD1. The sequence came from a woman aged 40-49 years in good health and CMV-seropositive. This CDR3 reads CASSSRTGERGEAFF. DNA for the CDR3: TGCGCCAGCAGCTCACGGACAGGGGAAAGAGGTGAAGCTTTCTTT.